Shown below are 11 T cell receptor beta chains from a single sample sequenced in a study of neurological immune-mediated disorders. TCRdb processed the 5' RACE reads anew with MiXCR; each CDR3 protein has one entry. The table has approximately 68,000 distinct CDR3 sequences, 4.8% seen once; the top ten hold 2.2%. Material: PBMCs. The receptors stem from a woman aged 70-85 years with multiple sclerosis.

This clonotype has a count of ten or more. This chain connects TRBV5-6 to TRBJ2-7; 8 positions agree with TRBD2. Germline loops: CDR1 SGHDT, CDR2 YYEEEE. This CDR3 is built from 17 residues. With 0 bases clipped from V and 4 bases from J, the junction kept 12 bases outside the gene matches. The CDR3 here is CASSLGRRGSGRYEQYF. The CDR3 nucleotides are TGTGCCAGCAGCTTGGGGCGGAGAGGAAGCGGGAGATACGAGCAGTACTTC.

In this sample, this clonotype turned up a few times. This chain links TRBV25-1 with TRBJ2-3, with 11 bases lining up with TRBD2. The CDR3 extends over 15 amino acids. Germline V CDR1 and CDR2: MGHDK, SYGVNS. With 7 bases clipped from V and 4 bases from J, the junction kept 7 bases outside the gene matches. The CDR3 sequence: CASKISGRGADTQYF. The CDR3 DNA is TGTGCCAGCAAGATTAGCGGGAGGGGGGCAGATACGCAGTATTTT.

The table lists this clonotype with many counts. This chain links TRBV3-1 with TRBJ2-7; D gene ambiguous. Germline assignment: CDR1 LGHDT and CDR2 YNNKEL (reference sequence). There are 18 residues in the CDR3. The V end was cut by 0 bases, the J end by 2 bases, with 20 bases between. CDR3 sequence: CASSQDEGLGRKAYEQYF. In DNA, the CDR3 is TGTGCCAGCAGCCAAGATGAAGGGTTAGGGCGGAAAGCCTACGAGCAGTACTTC.

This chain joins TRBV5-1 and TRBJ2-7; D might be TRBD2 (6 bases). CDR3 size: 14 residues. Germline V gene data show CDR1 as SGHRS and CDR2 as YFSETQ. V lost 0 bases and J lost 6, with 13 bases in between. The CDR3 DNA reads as TGCGCCAGCAGCTTGGCCCCGGGAGCGGGCGAGCAGTACTTC. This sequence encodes CASSLAPGAGEQYF.

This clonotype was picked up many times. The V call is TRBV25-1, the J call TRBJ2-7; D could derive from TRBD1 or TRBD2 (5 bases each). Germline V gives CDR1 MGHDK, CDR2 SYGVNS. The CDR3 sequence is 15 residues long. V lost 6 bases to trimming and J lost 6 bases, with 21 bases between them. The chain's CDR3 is CASSRQGPPLVEQYF. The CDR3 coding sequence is TGTGCCAGCAGCCGTCAGGGACCGCCCTTAGTCGAGCAGTACTTC.

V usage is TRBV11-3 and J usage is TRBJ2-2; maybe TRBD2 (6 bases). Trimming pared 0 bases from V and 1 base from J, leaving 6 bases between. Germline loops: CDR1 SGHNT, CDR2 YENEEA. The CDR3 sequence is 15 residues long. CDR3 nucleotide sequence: TGTGCCAGCAGCTTAGACGGGAGGAACACCGGGGAGCTGTTTTTT. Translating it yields CASSLDGRNTGELFF. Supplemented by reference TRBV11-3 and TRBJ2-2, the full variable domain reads EAGVVQSPRYKIIEKKQPVAFWCNPISGHNTLYWYLQNLGQGPELLIRYENEEAVDDSQLPKDRFSAERLKGVDSTLKIQPAELGDSAVYLCASSLDGRNTGELFFGEGSRLTVL.

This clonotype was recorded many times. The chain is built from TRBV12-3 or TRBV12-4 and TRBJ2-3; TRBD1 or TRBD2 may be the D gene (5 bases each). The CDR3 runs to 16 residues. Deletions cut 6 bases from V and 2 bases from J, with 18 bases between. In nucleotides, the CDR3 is TGTGCCAGCAGCCGGGACCGATCCAGGTCCACAGATACGCAGTATTTT. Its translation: CASSRDRSRSTDTQYF.

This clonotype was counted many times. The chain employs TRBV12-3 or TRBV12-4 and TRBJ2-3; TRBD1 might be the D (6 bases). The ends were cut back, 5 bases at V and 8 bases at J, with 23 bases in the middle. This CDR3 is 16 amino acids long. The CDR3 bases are TGTGCCAGCAGTGGATTGCAGGGGCGTCCGGGAAGTACGCAGTATTTT. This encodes CASSGLQGRPGSTQYF.

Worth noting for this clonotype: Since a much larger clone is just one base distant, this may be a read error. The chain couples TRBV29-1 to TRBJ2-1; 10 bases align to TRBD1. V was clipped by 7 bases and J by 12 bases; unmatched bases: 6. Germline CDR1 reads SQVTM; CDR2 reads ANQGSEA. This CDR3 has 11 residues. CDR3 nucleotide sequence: TGCAGCGGACAGGGGGCTGGGGCGCAGTTCTTC. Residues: CSGQGAGAQFF.

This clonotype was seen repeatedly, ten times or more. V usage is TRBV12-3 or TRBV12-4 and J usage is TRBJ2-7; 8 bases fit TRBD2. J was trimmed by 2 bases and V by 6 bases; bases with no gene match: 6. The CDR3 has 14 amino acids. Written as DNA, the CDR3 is TGTGCCAGCAGATCCGCGGGAGGCCCCTACGAGCAGTACTTC. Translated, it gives CASRSAGGPYEQYF.

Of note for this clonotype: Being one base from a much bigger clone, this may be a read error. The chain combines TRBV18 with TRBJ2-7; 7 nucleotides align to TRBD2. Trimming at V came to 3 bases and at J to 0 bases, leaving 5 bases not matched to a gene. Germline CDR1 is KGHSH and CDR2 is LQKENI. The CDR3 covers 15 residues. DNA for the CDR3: TGTGCCAGCTCACCCCACGGGGGGTACTCCTACGAGCAGTACTTC. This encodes CASSPHGGYSYEQYF. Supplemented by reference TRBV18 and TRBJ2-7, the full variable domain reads NAGVMQNPRHLVRRRGQEARLRCSPMKGHSHVYWYRQLPEEGLKFMVYLQKENIIDESGMPKERFSAEFPKEGPSILRIQQVVRGDSAAYFCASSPHGGYSYEQYFGPGTRLTVT.